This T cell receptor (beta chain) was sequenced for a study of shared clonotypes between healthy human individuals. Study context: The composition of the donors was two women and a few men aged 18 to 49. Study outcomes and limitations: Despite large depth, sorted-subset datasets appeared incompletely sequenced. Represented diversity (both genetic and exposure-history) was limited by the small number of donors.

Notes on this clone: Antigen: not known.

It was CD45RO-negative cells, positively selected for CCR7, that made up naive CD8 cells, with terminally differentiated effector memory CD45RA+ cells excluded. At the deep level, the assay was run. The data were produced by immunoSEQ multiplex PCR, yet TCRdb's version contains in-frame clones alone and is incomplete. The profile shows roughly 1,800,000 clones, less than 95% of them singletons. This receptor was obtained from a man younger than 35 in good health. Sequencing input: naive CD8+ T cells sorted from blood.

Here the CDR3 DNA reads TGTGCCACCAGCAGAGGCCCCGGGGGGATCGGAGAGCCCCAGCATTTT. It encodes CATSRGPGGIGEPQHF. The V call is TRBV15, the J call TRBJ1-5; D may be TRBD1 (5 bases). This CDR3 has 16 amino acids. The germline V gene encodes CDR1 LNHNV and CDR2 YYDKDF (reference sequence). V lost 1 base and J 8 bases, leaving 18 bases between the germline ends.